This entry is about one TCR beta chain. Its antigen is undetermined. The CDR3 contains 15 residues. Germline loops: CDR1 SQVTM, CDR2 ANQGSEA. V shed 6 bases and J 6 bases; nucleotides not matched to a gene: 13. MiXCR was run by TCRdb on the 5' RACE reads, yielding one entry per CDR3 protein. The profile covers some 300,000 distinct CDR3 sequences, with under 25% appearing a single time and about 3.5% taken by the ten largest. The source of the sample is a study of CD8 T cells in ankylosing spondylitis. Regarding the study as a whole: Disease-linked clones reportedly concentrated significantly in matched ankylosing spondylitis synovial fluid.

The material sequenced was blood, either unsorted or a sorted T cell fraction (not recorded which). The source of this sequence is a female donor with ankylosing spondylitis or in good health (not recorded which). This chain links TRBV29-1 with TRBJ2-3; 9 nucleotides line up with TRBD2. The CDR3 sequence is CSVSGAGGRSDTQYF. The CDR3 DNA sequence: TGCAGCGTGTCCGGAGCGGGAGGTAGGAGTGATACGCAGTATTTT.